This is a list of T cell receptor beta chains from one sample in a study of regulatory T cells in long-lasting Graves disease. TCRdb re-derived calls from the multiplex PCR reads in MiXCR, one entry per CDR3 protein. The data show a few hundred thousand distinct CDR3 sequences, roughly a quarter seen once. The starting material was peripheral blood mononuclear cells (PBMCs), obtained when the disease was refractory, from a patient treated with antithyroid drugs. The receptor set was obtained from a female donor with Graves disease. Each CDR3 is given with its conserved first and last residue. A D gene is named only where the DNA matches it firmly. Clone size is stated in some rows and not others, as once, few, many or a class when expanded.

CDR3 protein: CASGYRDPYEQYF; CDR3 DNA: TGTGCCAGCGGGTACAGGGACCCCTACGAGCAGTACTTC; J gene: TRBJ2-7; D gene: NA; clone size: NA; V gene: TRBV5-5
CDR3 protein: CASSQDSTLHF; CDR3 DNA: TGCGCCAGCAGCCAAGATTCGACCCTCCACTTC; J gene: TRBJ2-4; D gene: NA; clone size: NA; V gene: TRBV4-1
CDR3 protein: CASSQEPGEETQYF; CDR3 DNA: TGTGCCAGCAGCCAAGAACCGGGGGAAGAGACCCAGTACTTC; J gene: TRBJ2-5; D gene: NA; clone size: many; V gene: TRBV14
CDR3 protein: CASSLRGLAGNTGELFF; CDR3 DNA: TGTGCCAGCAGCCTCCGAGGACTAGCGGGGAACACCGGGGAGCTGTTTTTT; J gene: TRBJ2-2; D gene: TRBD2; clone size: many; V gene: TRBV7-3
CDR3 protein: CASSLAGGGGYNEQFF; CDR3 DNA: TGTGCCAGCAGCTTAGCCGGCGGGGGCGGTTACAATGAGCAGTTCTTC; J gene: TRBJ2-1; D gene: NA; clone size: few; V gene: TRBV11-1
CDR3 protein: CASSLAAEAFF; CDR3 DNA: TGTGCCAGCAGCTTGGCTGCTGAAGCTTTCTTT; J gene: TRBJ1-1; D gene: NA; clone size: few; V gene: TRBV5-6
CDR3 protein: CASSYNSGRSGEQYF; CDR3 DNA: TGTGCCAGCAGTTACAACAGCGGGAGGAGCGGAGAGCAGTACTTC; J gene: TRBJ2-7; D gene: TRBD2; clone size: many; V gene: TRBV6-5
CDR3 protein: CASSLRGTSGRRGTRINTGELFF; CDR3 DNA: TGTGCCAGCAGCTTAAGGGGGACTAGCGGGAGAAGGGGAACACGTATTAACACCGGGGAGCTGTTTTTT; J gene: TRBJ2-2; D gene: TRBD2; clone size: NA; V gene: TRBV7-3
CDR3 protein: CASSWTGMNTEAFF; CDR3 DNA: TGTGCCAGCAGTTGGACAGGGATGAACACTGAAGCTTTCTTT; J gene: TRBJ1-1; D gene: TRBD1; clone size: many; V gene: TRBV28
CDR3 protein: CASSYPGMNTEAFF; CDR3 DNA: TGTGCCAGCAGTTACCCCGGGATGAACACTGAAGCTTTCTTT; J gene: TRBJ1-1; D gene: NA; clone size: NA; V gene: TRBV6-5
CDR3 protein: CASSLDVMAGGGEAFF; CDR3 DNA: TGCGCCAGCAGCTTGGACGTCATGGCAGGGGGAGGTGAAGCTTTCTTT; J gene: TRBJ1-1; D gene: TRBD1; clone size: few; V gene: TRBV5-1
CDR3 protein: CASSLWGTANTEAFF; CDR3 DNA: TGTGCCAGCAGTTTATGGGGGACAGCGAACACTGAAGCTTTCTTT; J gene: TRBJ1-1; D gene: TRBD1; clone size: many; V gene: TRBV28
CDR3 protein: CASSQLPRNTEAFF; CDR3 DNA: TGTGCCAGCAGCCAACTACCGCGTAACACTGAAGCTTTCTTT; J gene: TRBJ1-1; D gene: NA; clone size: NA; V gene: TRBV3-1
CDR3 protein: CASSLATRGTDTQYF; CDR3 DNA: TGTGCCAGCAGCTTAGCCACCAGGGGCACAGATACGCAGTATTTT; J gene: TRBJ2-3; D gene: NA; clone size: NA; V gene: TRBV13
CDR3 protein: CATADGGTGANVLTF; CDR3 DNA: TGTGCCACAGCAGACGGGGGGACTGGGGCCAACGTCCTGACTTTC; J gene: TRBJ2-6; D gene: TRBD2; clone size: few; V gene: TRBV24-1
CDR3 protein: CASSLTGGQGFGYTF; CDR3 DNA: TGTGCCAGCAGCTTAACTGGGGGACAGGGTTTTGGCTACACCTTC; J gene: TRBJ1-2; D gene: TRBD1; clone size: few; V gene: TRBV7-3
CDR3 protein: CASSQTSGGYEQYF; CDR3 DNA: TGTGCCAGCAGTCAGACTAGCGGAGGCTACGAGCAGTACTTC; J gene: TRBJ2-7; D gene: TRBD2; clone size: many; V gene: TRBV28
CDR3 protein: CASSPDSLVYEQYF; CDR3 DNA: TGCGCCAGCAGCCCGGACAGCCTTGTCTACGAGCAGTACTTC; J gene: TRBJ2-7; D gene: NA; clone size: NA; V gene: TRBV5-1
CDR3 protein: CAHSGREVGSGELFF; CDR3 DNA: TGTGCCCACTCCGGGCGGGAGGTTGGATCCGGGGAGCTGTTTTTT; J gene: TRBJ2-2; D gene: TRBD2; clone size: many; V gene: TRBV28
CDR3 protein: CASSHRTPGTGMNNQPQHF; CDR3 DNA: TGTGCCAGCAGTCACCGGACTCCCGGGACAGGGATGAACAATCAGCCCCAGCATTTT; J gene: TRBJ1-5; D gene: TRBD1; clone size: few; V gene: TRBV6-1
CDR3 protein: CSVRSLAGEYEQYF; CDR3 DNA: TGCAGCGTTCGTTCTCTAGCGGGCGAATACGAGCAGTACTTC; J gene: TRBJ2-7; D gene: TRBD2; clone size: NA; V gene: TRBV29-1
CDR3 protein: CASRSGGRVEQYF; CDR3 DNA: TGTGCCAGCAGGTCCGGGGGGCGCGTCGAGCAGTACTTC; J gene: TRBJ2-7; D gene: NA; clone size: many; V gene: TRBV6-1
CDR3 protein: CASRMRQGLMNTEAFF; CDR3 DNA: TGTGCCAGCAGGATGAGACAGGGGCTCATGAACACTGAAGCTTTCTTT; J gene: TRBJ1-1; D gene: TRBD1; clone size: NA; V gene: TRBV27
CDR3 protein: CASRRGLAGTDTQYF; CDR3 DNA: TGTGCCAGCAGGAGGGGGCTAGCGGGGACGGATACGCAGTATTTT; J gene: TRBJ2-3; D gene: TRBD2; clone size: NA; V gene: TRBV7-3
CDR3 protein: CASFEGLSEETQYF; CDR3 DNA: TGTGCCAGCTTTGAGGGGCTGTCCGAAGAGACCCAGTACTTC; J gene: TRBJ2-5; D gene: NA; clone size: many; V gene: TRBV18
CDR3 protein: CASSPQGASGANVLTF; CDR3 DNA: TGTGCCAGCAGCCCCCAAGGGGCCTCTGGGGCCAACGTCCTGACTTTC; J gene: TRBJ2-6; D gene: NA; clone size: NA; V gene: TRBV12-3/TRBV12-4
CDR3 protein: CSARGEGRDIQYF; CDR3 DNA: TGCAGTGCTAGAGGTGAGGGGCGAGACATTCAGTACTTC; J gene: TRBJ2-4; D gene: NA; clone size: few; V gene: TRBV20-1
CDR3 protein: CASRTEFGLYGYTF; CDR3 DNA: TGCGCCAGCCGGACGGAGTTCGGTTTATATGGCTACACCTTC; J gene: TRBJ1-2; D gene: NA; clone size: few; V gene: TRBV5-1